A selection of T cell receptor beta chains follows, all from one sample in a study of beta chain features in type 1 diabetes. TCRdb's table, derived via immunoSEQ multiplex PCR, lists solely in-frame clones and lacks some. Altogether about 900,000 clones are present, roughly 16% being singletons, with the ten largest covering 0.023%. Sequences were obtained from naive CD4+ T cells from blood. Receptor source: a woman aged 18-30 years in good health. CDR3s include the opening cysteine and the closing phenylalanine or tryptophan. Fields, in order: V gene, D gene, clone size, J gene, CDR3 protein, CDR3 DNA. The D gene is left open where the match is weak. Some rows mark clone size as missing; the rest say once, few, many or name a class of expanded clone.

v_call: TRBV15; d_call: -; clone_size: once; j_call: TRBJ2-2; cdr3_aa: CATSRGGLNTGELFF; cdr3_nt: TGTGCCACCAGCAGAGGGGGACTTAACACCGGGGAGCTGTTTTTT
v_call: TRBV10-3; d_call: TRBD2; clone_size: -; j_call: TRBJ2-5; cdr3_aa: CATQLGLAGSTQYF; cdr3_nt: TGTGCCACCCAATTAGGACTAGCGGGGTCGACCCAGTACTTC
v_call: TRBV4-3; d_call: -; clone_size: few; j_call: TRBJ2-1; cdr3_aa: CASSQEGRGNNEQFF; cdr3_nt: TGCGCCAGCAGCCAAGAAGGGAGAGGGAACAATGAGCAGTTCTTC
v_call: TRBV7-2; d_call: -; clone_size: -; j_call: TRBJ2-3; cdr3_aa: CASSFSGSTDTQYF; cdr3_nt: TGTGCCAGCAGCTTTAGCGGTTCCACAGATACGCAGTATTTT
v_call: TRBV9; d_call: -; clone_size: -; j_call: TRBJ1-3; cdr3_aa: CASSSYREAGNTIYF; cdr3_nt: TGTGCCAGCAGCTCCTACAGGGAGGCTGGAAACACCATATATTTT
v_call: TRBV7-2; d_call: TRBD2; clone_size: few; j_call: TRBJ2-1; cdr3_aa: CASSSGTSGANEQFF; cdr3_nt: TGTGCCAGCAGCTCCGGGACTAGCGGAGCCAATGAGCAGTTCTTC
v_call: TRBV9; d_call: TRBD2; clone_size: -; j_call: TRBJ2-3; cdr3_aa: CASSETGTSGTDTQYF; cdr3_nt: TGTGCCAGCAGCGAGACCGGGACTAGCGGCACAGATACGCAGTATTTT
v_call: TRBV27; d_call: TRBD1; clone_size: few; j_call: TRBJ1-5; cdr3_aa: CARVEKTGCNQHSNQPQHF; cdr3_nt: TGTGCCAGGGTAGAAAAGACAGGGTGCAACCAACATAGCAATCAGCCCCAGCATTTT
v_call: TRBV5-6; d_call: TRBD1; clone_size: -; j_call: TRBJ2-1; cdr3_aa: CASSLADRGTGFF; cdr3_nt: TGTGCCAGCAGCTTGGCGGACAGGGGTACTGGGTTCTTC
v_call: TRBV11-2; d_call: -; clone_size: -; j_call: TRBJ2-4; cdr3_aa: CASSLGLTAAKNIQYF; cdr3_nt: TGTGCCAGCAGCTTAGGCTTGACGGCGGCCAAAAACATTCAGTACTTC
v_call: TRBV28; d_call: TRBD1; clone_size: -; j_call: TRBJ1-5; cdr3_aa: CASSFPGTGNQPQHF; cdr3_nt: TGTGCCAGCAGTTTTCCGGGGACAGGTAATCAGCCCCAGCATTTT
v_call: TRBV15; d_call: TRBD2; clone_size: few; j_call: TRBJ2-7; cdr3_aa: CATSRDPSGTYEQYF; cdr3_nt: TGTGCCACCAGCAGAGATCCTAGCGGCACCTACGAGCAGTACTTC
v_call: TRBV7-2; d_call: -; clone_size: few; j_call: TRBJ2-1; cdr3_aa: CASRITLASSYNEQFF; cdr3_nt: TGTGCCAGCAGGATAACCCTGGCCAGCTCCTACAATGAGCAGTTCTTC
v_call: TRBV19; d_call: TRBD2; clone_size: few; j_call: TRBJ2-1; cdr3_aa: CASSIDLWPSGRPSSYNEQFF; cdr3_nt: TGTGCCAGTAGTATAGATCTCTGGCCTAGCGGGAGGCCGAGCTCCTACAATGAGCAGTTCTTC
v_call: TRBV18; d_call: TRBD2; clone_size: -; j_call: TRBJ2-7; cdr3_aa: CASSTGEGYEQYF; cdr3_nt: TGTGCCAGCTCTACCGGGGAGGGGTACGAGCAGTACTTC
v_call: TRBV5-1; d_call: -; clone_size: -; j_call: TRBJ2-3; cdr3_aa: CASSLTNRVGTDTQYF; cdr3_nt: TGCGCCAGCAGCTTGACAAACAGGGTTGGGACAGATACGCAGTATTTT
v_call: TRBV4-2; d_call: TRBD2; clone_size: few; j_call: TRBJ2-1; cdr3_aa: CASSQASGRGVYNEQFF; cdr3_nt: TGTGCCAGCAGCCAGGCTAGCGGGAGGGGAGTTTACAATGAGCAGTTCTTC
v_call: TRBV7-2; d_call: -; clone_size: -; j_call: TRBJ2-1; cdr3_aa: CASSLRRGQNNEQFF; cdr3_nt: TGTGCCAGCAGCCTCCGGAGGGGACAAAACAATGAGCAGTTCTTC
v_call: TRBV4-2; d_call: -; clone_size: -; j_call: TRBJ1-5; cdr3_aa: CATLWGRQPQHF; cdr3_nt: TGTGCCACCTTGTGGGGACGACAGCCCCAGCATTTT
v_call: TRBV6-5; d_call: -; clone_size: few; j_call: TRBJ2-3; cdr3_aa: CASSGNRLTDTQYF; cdr3_nt: TGTGCCAGCAGCGGTAACCGACTCACAGATACGCAGTATTTT
v_call: TRBV6-5; d_call: -; clone_size: few; j_call: TRBJ2-1; cdr3_aa: CASSTSRYNEQFF; cdr3_nt: TGTGCCAGCAGTACTTCTCGCTACAATGAGCAGTTCTTC
v_call: TRBV28; d_call: -; clone_size: few; j_call: TRBJ2-2; cdr3_aa: CASSPIRHGELFF; cdr3_nt: TGTGCCAGTTCCCCGATCCGGCACGGGGAGCTGTTTTTT
v_call: TRBV11-2; d_call: -; clone_size: few; j_call: TRBJ2-1; cdr3_aa: CASSLDRTSTYNEQFF; cdr3_nt: TGTGCCAGCAGCTTAGATAGGACTTCCACCTACAATGAGCAGTTCTTC
v_call: TRBV9; d_call: TRBD1; clone_size: few; j_call: TRBJ1-2; cdr3_aa: CASSVAITGVYGYTF; cdr3_nt: TGTGCCAGCAGCGTAGCTATCACAGGGGTATATGGCTACACCTTC
v_call: TRBV6-5; d_call: -; clone_size: -; j_call: TRBJ1-5; cdr3_aa: CASSYSRRQPQHF; cdr3_nt: TGTGCCAGCAGTTACTCTCGGCGTCAGCCCCAGCATTTT
v_call: TRBV2; d_call: -; clone_size: -; j_call: TRBJ2-5; cdr3_aa: CASSESPGTETQYF; cdr3_nt: TGTGCCAGCAGTGAGTCTCCCGGGACGGAGACCCAGTACTTC
v_call: TRBV5-8; d_call: -; clone_size: few; j_call: TRBJ1-2; cdr3_aa: CASSLGQLANYGYTF; cdr3_nt: TGTGCCAGCAGCTTGGGACAGCTAGCTAACTATGGCTACACCTTC
v_call: TRBV27; d_call: -; clone_size: few; j_call: TRBJ1-4; cdr3_aa: CASSLIPQEKLFF; cdr3_nt: TGTGCCAGCAGTTTAATCCCCCAGGAAAAACTGTTTTTT
v_call: TRBV5-4; d_call: TRBD1; clone_size: -; j_call: TRBJ2-1; cdr3_aa: CASSLGQGSYNEQFF; cdr3_nt: TGTGCCAGCAGCTTGGGACAGGGGTCCTACAATGAGCAGTTCTTC
v_call: TRBV11-2; d_call: -; clone_size: few; j_call: TRBJ2-7; cdr3_aa: CASSLRTGVSFYEQYF; cdr3_nt: TGTGCCAGCAGCTTACGTACCGGGGTCTCATTCTACGAGCAGTACTTC
v_call: TRBV5-1; d_call: -; clone_size: few; j_call: TRBJ2-4; cdr3_aa: CASSSHPRDTRNIQYF; cdr3_nt: TGCGCCAGCAGCTCCCACCCCCGGGACACTAGAAACATTCAGTACTTC
v_call: TRBV10-3; d_call: TRBD2; clone_size: -; j_call: TRBJ2-5; cdr3_aa: CAISGGGRAGIPETQYF; cdr3_nt: TGTGCCATCAGTGGGGGCGGGAGGGCCGGTATTCCGGAGACCCAGTACTTC
v_call: TRBV2; d_call: -; clone_size: few; j_call: TRBJ2-5; cdr3_aa: CASSEQETQYF; cdr3_nt: TGTGCCAGCAGTGAACAGGAGACCCAGTACTTC
v_call: TRBV10-3; d_call: TRBD2; clone_size: few; j_call: TRBJ2-2; cdr3_aa: CAMAQRENTGELFF; cdr3_nt: TGTGCCATGGCTCAGCGGGAGAACACCGGGGAGCTGTTTTTT
v_call: TRBV6-6; d_call: TRBD1; clone_size: -; j_call: TRBJ2-7; cdr3_aa: CASIDRGINEQYF; cdr3_nt: TGTGCCAGCATCGACAGGGGAATAAACGAGCAGTACTTC
v_call: TRBV4-3; d_call: TRBD2; clone_size: -; j_call: TRBJ2-3; cdr3_aa: CASSQVLVAGGTDTQYF; cdr3_nt: TGCGCCAGCAGCCAAGTCCTCGTAGCGGGAGGCACAGATACGCAGTATTTT
v_call: TRBV20-1; d_call: -; clone_size: few; j_call: TRBJ1-2; cdr3_aa: CSGQFLYGYTF; cdr3_nt: TGCAGTGGACAGTTTCTCTATGGCTACACCTTC
v_call: TRBV7-2; d_call: -; clone_size: -; j_call: TRBJ1-1; cdr3_aa: CASRPSGATGGWVEAFF; cdr3_nt: TGTGCCAGCAGACCCAGCGGGGCTACAGGAGGCTGGGTTGAAGCTTTCTTT
v_call: TRBV6-5; d_call: -; clone_size: -; j_call: TRBJ1-5; cdr3_aa: CASSPRSNQPQHF; cdr3_nt: TGTGCCAGCAGCCCTCGTAGCAATCAGCCCCAGCATTTT
v_call: TRBV11-3; d_call: -; clone_size: -; j_call: TRBJ2-1; cdr3_aa: CASSFEGRAGNEQFF; cdr3_nt: TGTGCCAGCAGCTTTGAGGGTCGGGCAGGCAATGAGCAGTTCTTC
v_call: TRBV4-2; d_call: TRBD2; clone_size: -; j_call: TRBJ2-7; cdr3_aa: CASSQASGTSVSEQYF; cdr3_nt: TGTGCCAGCAGCCAGGCCTCCGGGACTAGCGTAAGCGAGCAGTACTTC
v_call: TRBV25-1; d_call: -; clone_size: few; j_call: TRBJ2-1; cdr3_aa: CASSAPRGLALSRDEQFF; cdr3_nt: TGTGCCAGCAGTGCCCCCCGGGGACTCGCACTGAGCCGGGATGAGCAGTTCTTC
v_call: TRBV19; d_call: -; clone_size: -; j_call: TRBJ1-5; cdr3_aa: CASSIGFRRDNQPQHF; cdr3_nt: TGTGCCAGTAGTATAGGCTTTCGGCGGGACAATCAGCCCCAGCATTTT
v_call: TRBV5-6; d_call: TRBD2; clone_size: -; j_call: TRBJ2-3; cdr3_aa: CASSRKLAGSTDTQYF; cdr3_nt: TGTGCCAGCAGCCGTAAACTAGCGGGAAGCACAGATACGCAGTATTTT
v_call: TRBV15; d_call: -; clone_size: once; j_call: TRBJ1-4; cdr3_aa: CATSRGREKLFF; cdr3_nt: TGTGCCACCAGCAGAGGACGGGAAAAACTGTTTTTT
v_call: TRBV5-1; d_call: TRBD1; clone_size: -; j_call: TRBJ1-2; cdr3_aa: CASGDRPNYGYTF; cdr3_nt: TGCGCCAGCGGGGACAGACCTAACTATGGCTACACCTTC
v_call: TRBV19; d_call: -; clone_size: few; j_call: TRBJ1-5; cdr3_aa: CATSKENSNQPQHF; cdr3_nt: TGTGCCACATCTAAAGAGAATAGCAATCAGCCCCAGCATTTT
v_call: TRBV5-8; d_call: TRBD1; clone_size: few; j_call: TRBJ2-5; cdr3_aa: CASSFGQGEQYF; cdr3_nt: TGTGCCAGCAGCTTTGGACAGGGAGAGCAGTACTTC
v_call: TRBV7-3; d_call: -; clone_size: -; j_call: TRBJ2-6; cdr3_aa: CASSLTGSGANVLTF; cdr3_nt: TGTGCCAGCAGCTTAACGGGTTCTGGGGCCAACGTCCTGACTTTC
v_call: TRBV4-3; d_call: -; clone_size: few; j_call: TRBJ2-1; cdr3_aa: CASSQERGPGVVNNEQFF; cdr3_nt: TGCGCCAGCAGCCAAGAAAGGGGTCCGGGGGTAGTGAACAATGAGCAGTTCTTC
v_call: TRBV5-6; d_call: -; clone_size: -; j_call: TRBJ2-7; cdr3_aa: CASSFGHRSSYEQYF; cdr3_nt: TGTGCCAGCAGCTTTGGTCATAGGAGCTCCTACGAGCAGTACTTC
v_call: TRBV4-3; d_call: -; clone_size: -; j_call: TRBJ2-6; cdr3_aa: CASSQEQGFRSGANVLTF; cdr3_nt: TGCGCCAGCAGCCAAGAGCAGGGGTTTCGCTCTGGGGCCAACGTCCTGACTTTC
v_call: TRBV27; d_call: -; clone_size: -; j_call: TRBJ2-5; cdr3_aa: CASGAFGQPVETQYF; cdr3_nt: TGTGCCAGCGGAGCCTTTGGACAGCCCGTTGAGACCCAGTACTTC
v_call: TRBV6-6; d_call: TRBD1; clone_size: -; j_call: TRBJ1-1; cdr3_aa: CASSRDRGNTEAFF; cdr3_nt: TGTGCCAGCAGTCGGGACAGGGGGAACACTGAAGCTTTCTTT